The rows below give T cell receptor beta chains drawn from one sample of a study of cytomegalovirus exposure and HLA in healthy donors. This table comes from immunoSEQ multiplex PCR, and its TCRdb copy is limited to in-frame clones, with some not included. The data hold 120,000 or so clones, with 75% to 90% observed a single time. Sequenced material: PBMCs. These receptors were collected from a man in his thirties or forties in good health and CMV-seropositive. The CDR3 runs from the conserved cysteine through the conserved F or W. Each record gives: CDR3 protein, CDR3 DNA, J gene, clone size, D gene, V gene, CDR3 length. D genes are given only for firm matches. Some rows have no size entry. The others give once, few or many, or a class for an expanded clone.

CDR3: CASCRNRGEGNTIYF
DNA: TGCGCCAGCTGCAGAAACAGGGGGGAAGGAAACACCATATATTTT
J: TRBJ1-3
size: -
D: TRBD1
V: TRBV4-1
length: 15

CDR3: CASSDSYEQYF
DNA: TGTGCCAGCAGTGACAGTTACGAGCAGTACTTC
J: TRBJ2-7
size: -
D: -
V: TRBV2
length: 11

CDR3: CASSVGYHSTYSGNTIYF
DNA: TGCGCCAGCAGCGTTGGTTATCACAGCACCTACTCTGGAAACACCATATATTTT
J: TRBJ1-3
size: once
D: -
V: TRBV5-1
length: 18

CDR3: CASRPGGRETQYF
DNA: TGTGCCAGCAGACCCGGAGGGCGGGAGACCCAGTACTTC
J: TRBJ2-5
size: -
D: -
V: TRBV27
length: 13

CDR3: CASSLGGGDLDTQYF
DNA: TGTGCCAGCAGCCTGGGGGGCGGGGACCTGGATACGCAGTATTTT
J: TRBJ2-3
size: -
D: -
V: TRBV5-4
length: 15

CDR3: CASSLEGPGAPDTQYF
DNA: TGTGCCAGCAGCCTTGAGGGCCCAGGGGCGCCAGATACGCAGTATTTT
J: TRBJ2-3
size: -
D: -
V: TRBV28
length: 16

CDR3: CASSLASEELFF
DNA: TGCGCCAGCAGCTTGGCCTCAGAGGAGCTGTTTTTT
J: TRBJ2-2
size: -
D: -
V: TRBV5-1
length: 12

CDR3: CASSTEARGYLFSGANVLTF
DNA: TGTGCCAGCAGCACGGAGGCGAGGGGGTACCTATTCTCTGGGGCCAACGTCCTGACTTTC
J: TRBJ2-6
size: -
D: -
V: TRBV5-8
length: 20

CDR3: CASSEARGWETQYF
DNA: TGTGCCAGCAGTGAAGCGCGAGGGTGGGAGACCCAGTACTTC
J: TRBJ2-5
size: -
D: -
V: TRBV2
length: 14

CDR3: CASSFYGSPLHF
DNA: TGTGCCAGCAGTTTTTACGGGTCACCCCTCCACTTT
J: TRBJ1-6
size: few
D: -
V: TRBV27
length: 12

CDR3: CAWSLGLGLEQYF
DNA: TGTGCCTGGAGTCTAGGACTGGGTCTAGAGCAGTACTTC
J: TRBJ2-7
size: -
D: -
V: TRBV30
length: 13

CDR3: CASSYSPQDYEQYF
DNA: TGTGCCAGCAGTTACTCTCCCCAGGACTACGAGCAGTACTTC
J: TRBJ2-7
size: -
D: -
V: TRBV6-5
length: 14

CDR3: CASSYTGNLDNEQFF
DNA: TGTGCCAGCAGCTATACAGGGAACCTAGACAATGAGCAGTTCTTC
J: TRBJ2-1
size: -
D: -
V: TRBV25-1
length: 15

CDR3: CASSVLKGRAGGYTF
DNA: TGTGCCAGCAGCGTCTTGAAAGGGAGAGCTGGCGGCTACACCTTC
J: TRBJ1-2
size: -
D: -
V: TRBV9
length: 15

CDR3: CASSPDRERLFF
DNA: TGCGCCAGCAGCCCGGACAGGGAGAGACTGTTTTTT
J: TRBJ1-4
size: -
D: TRBD1
V: TRBV10-1
length: 12

CDR3: CASSLNRGQGYTF
DNA: TGTGCCAGCAGCTTAAACAGGGGGCAGGGCTACACCTTC
J: TRBJ1-2
size: -
D: TRBD1
V: TRBV7-3
length: 13

CDR3: CATRTGGGANTEAFF
DNA: TGTGCCACTAGAACCGGCGGGGGAGCGAACACTGAAGCTTTCTTT
J: TRBJ1-1
size: few
D: -
V: TRBV10-3
length: 15

CDR3: CASSLRQGASLEQYF
DNA: TGTGCCAGCAGCCTCAGACAGGGTGCATCGTTGGAGCAGTACTTC
J: TRBJ2-7
size: -
D: TRBD1
V: TRBV7-8
length: 15

CDR3: CASSETSTDTQYF
DNA: TGTGCCAGCAGCGAAACTAGCACAGATACGCAGTATTTT
J: TRBJ2-3
size: -
D: -
V: TRBV5-6
length: 13

CDR3: CASSLRQGARDTQYF
DNA: TGTGCCAGCAGCTTGAGACAGGGGGCTCGTGATACGCAGTATTTT
J: TRBJ2-3
size: -
D: TRBD1
V: TRBV7-2
length: 15

CDR3: CASSENDGARAYEQYF
DNA: TGTGCCAGCAGTGAAAACGATGGGGCTAGGGCCTACGAGCAGTACTTC
J: TRBJ2-7
size: -
D: -
V: TRBV25-1
length: 16

CDR3: CASSQEPVNQGRTDTQYF
DNA: TGCGCCAGCAGCCAAGAACCGGTGAACCAGGGCCGCACAGATACGCAGTATTTT
J: TRBJ2-3
size: -
D: -
V: TRBV4-1
length: 18

CDR3: CASSPGQGADGYTF
DNA: TGCGCCAGCAGCCCAGGACAAGGGGCGGATGGCTACACCTTC
J: TRBJ1-2
size: -
D: -
V: TRBV4-1
length: 14

CDR3: CASSQMDRPGETQYF
DNA: TGCGCCAGCAGCCAAATGGACAGGCCCGGGGAGACCCAGTACTTC
J: TRBJ2-5
size: -
D: TRBD1
V: TRBV4-1
length: 15

CDR3: CASSLRVTGVGANVLTF
DNA: TGTGCCAGCAGCCTAAGAGTTACAGGGGTTGGGGCCAACGTCCTGACTTTC
J: TRBJ2-6
size: -
D: TRBD1
V: TRBV11-1
length: 17

CDR3: CASRPQGAVQPQHF
DNA: TGTGCCAGCAGGCCACAGGGGGCGGTTCAGCCCCAGCATTTT
J: TRBJ1-5
size: -
D: TRBD1
V: TRBV6-1
length: 14

CDR3: CASSQETQAYYGYTF
DNA: TGCGCCAGCAGCCAAGAGACGCAGGCCTACTATGGCTACACCTTC
J: TRBJ1-2
size: once
D: -
V: TRBV4-1
length: 15

CDR3: CASSFWTPSDGYTF
DNA: TGTGCCAGCAGCTTTTGGACTCCTTCGGATGGCTACACCTTC
J: TRBJ1-2
size: -
D: -
V: TRBV11-2
length: 14

CDR3: CASSYRRGGYEQYF
DNA: TGTGCCAGCAGTTATAGGCGGGGGGGCTACGAGCAGTACTTC
J: TRBJ2-7
size: -
D: TRBD2
V: TRBV6-4
length: 14

CDR3: CASSLGEGALGIQYF
DNA: TGCGCCAGCAGCTTGGGGGAAGGGGCCTTAGGCATTCAGTACTTC
J: TRBJ2-4
size: -
D: -
V: TRBV5-1
length: 15

CDR3: CASSQGRLAGGSAGSGANVLTF
DNA: TGCGCCAGCAGCCAAGGGCGACTAGCGGGGGGCTCGGCCGGGTCTGGGGCCAACGTCCTGACTTTC
J: TRBJ2-6
size: few
D: TRBD2
V: TRBV4-1
length: 22

CDR3: CASSADQQGAYGYTF
DNA: TGTGCCAGCAGCGCTGACCAACAGGGGGCCTATGGCTACACCTTC
J: TRBJ1-2
size: -
D: TRBD1
V: TRBV7-8
length: 15

CDR3: CASSVAGLTTNEKLFF
DNA: TGTGCCAGCAGCGTAGCTGGACTCACAACTAATGAAAAACTGTTTTTT
J: TRBJ1-4
size: -
D: -
V: TRBV9
length: 16

CDR3: CASSSLLANDNEQFF
DNA: TGTGCCAGCAGTTCCTTACTAGCGAATGACAATGAGCAGTTCTTC
J: TRBJ2-1
size: -
D: TRBD2
V: TRBV27
length: 15

CDR3: CASSPPAGENTGELFF
DNA: TGTGCCAGCTCACCACCAGCGGGAGAGAACACCGGGGAGCTGTTTTTT
J: TRBJ2-2
size: once
D: TRBD2
V: TRBV18
length: 16

CDR3: CASSAPSGGAGTQYF
DNA: TGTGCCAGTAGTGCACCTAGCGGGGGGGCGGGGACGCAGTATTTT
J: TRBJ2-3
size: -
D: TRBD2
V: TRBV19
length: 15

CDR3: CASSLSETVSYEQYF
DNA: TGTGCCAGCAGTTTATCCGAGACTGTATCCTACGAGCAGTACTTC
J: TRBJ2-7
size: -
D: -
V: TRBV27
length: 15

CDR3: CAKKRTSGEETQYF
DNA: TGTGCAAAAAAACGGACTAGCGGTGAAGAGACCCAGTACTTC
J: TRBJ2-5
size: many
D: TRBD2
V: TRBV25-1
length: 14

CDR3: CASPNEQFF
DNA: TGTGCCAGTCCAAATGAGCAGTTCTTC
J: TRBJ2-1
size: few
D: -
V: TRBV7-8
length: 9

CDR3: CASSVGPSGGPAETQYF
DNA: TGTGCCAGCAGCGTAGGGCCTTCGGGGGGGCCTGCAGAGACCCAGTACTTC
J: TRBJ2-5
size: -
D: TRBD2
V: TRBV9
length: 17

CDR3: CASSGGERNNQPQHF
DNA: TGTGCCAGCAGTGGCGGGGAGAGGAACAATCAGCCCCAGCATTTT
J: TRBJ1-5
size: -
D: -
V: TRBV2
length: 15

CDR3: CASSLGRGGADQPQHF
DNA: TGTGCCAGCAGCTTAGGGAGGGGAGGGGCGGATCAGCCCCAGCATTTT
J: TRBJ1-5
size: -
D: -
V: TRBV7-8
length: 16

CDR3: CTPVNQETQYF
DNA: TGCACTCCGGTAAACCAAGAGACCCAGTACTTC
J: TRBJ2-5
size: few
D: -
V: TRBV20-1
length: 11

CDR3: CASQSSGRGDTQYF
DNA: TGTGCCAGCCAGTCTAGCGGGAGGGGAGATACGCAGTATTTT
J: TRBJ2-3
size: -
D: TRBD2
V: TRBV6-1
length: 14

CDR3: CASSYNKQAAHSPLHF
DNA: TGTGCCAGCAGTTACAACAAACAGGCGGCCCATTCACCCCTCCACTTT
J: TRBJ1-6
size: -
D: -
V: TRBV6-5
length: 16

CDR3: CASSRGLAGMNEQFF
DNA: TGCGCCAGCAGCCGGGGACTAGCGGGGATGAATGAGCAGTTCTTC
J: TRBJ2-1
size: -
D: TRBD2
V: TRBV5-1
length: 15

CDR3: CASSLDRANTEAFF
DNA: TGTGCCAGCAGCTTAGACAGGGCGAACACTGAAGCTTTCTTT
J: TRBJ1-1
size: -
D: TRBD1
V: TRBV5-8
length: 14

CDR3: CASSNRDRGGTGELFF
DNA: TGTGCCAGTAGTAACCGGGACAGGGGCGGCACCGGGGAGCTGTTTTTT
J: TRBJ2-2
size: few
D: TRBD1
V: TRBV19
length: 16

CDR3: CASSQGGWNEQYF
DNA: TGTGCCAGCAGCCAGGGAGGTTGGAACGAGCAGTACTTC
J: TRBJ2-7
size: -
D: -
V: TRBV14
length: 13

CDR3: CASSWLEAGGYNEQFF
DNA: TGTGCCAGCAGCTGGCTCGAAGCGGGGGGTTACAATGAGCAGTTCTTC
J: TRBJ2-1
size: -
D: TRBD2
V: TRBV13
length: 16